The subject of this entry is one T cell receptor beta chain. Germline CDR1 is SQVTM and CDR2 is ANQGSEA. This CDR3 spans 14 amino acids. Trimming stripped 6 bases from V and 2 bases from J, with 17 bases between. The data are from a study of shared clonotypes between healthy human individuals. Sequencing was performed with immunoSEQ multiplex PCR; in TCRdb, only in-frame clones are kept and a portion is missing. The repertoire consists of 90,000 to 150,000 clones, with around 65% occurring once and the leading ten covering roughly 24%. The V call is TRBV29-1, the J call TRBJ2-7; TRBD1 is a possible D gene (5 bases). This clonotype originated in a woman aged 25 to 39 in good health. Sequencing used memory CD8+ T cells sorted from blood. Subset defined: CD45RO+ cells pooled with CCR7-negative TemRA cells. The CDR3 here is CSVADRVGTYEQYF. The CDR3, as DNA: TGCAGCGTAGCTGACAGAGTCGGCACCTACGAGCAGTACTTC.